This T cell receptor beta chain was retrieved from a study of blood T cell repertoires in COVID-19 (dated by TCRdb to the early 2020s). About the study as a whole: Samples covering the acute and convalescent phases of COVID-19 were provided by collaborators in the United States, Italy and Spain. The repertoires were made available in a free public database intended to serve as a resource for research on the immune response to SARS-CoV-2. The samples were drawn from two sources: the first 160 participants of the ongoing ImmuneRACE study, and 1,000 to 1,500 subjects contributed by 6 global collaborators. Deeply sampled blood TCRbeta repertoires from subjects exposed to, actively infected with, or recovered from COVID-19 were included in the dataset. Sample metadata almost always included a de-identified subject ID, COVID-19 status, age in years and sex. The prospective study material was composed of cDNA or gDNA derived from T cells, B-cell-depleted T cells, or PBMCs. Where available, HLA class I and class II types were taken from metadata supplied by the sample provider and were not determined by assay-based typing. Findings and caveats that apply to the study as a whole: Clinical and demographic metadata were provided uncurated, with the amount varying by source and participant.

The collaborating institutions used their own protocols to collect whole blood in K2EDTA tubes. Collaborator samples were shipped for TCRbeta analysis as frozen whole blood, isolated PBMCs, or DNA extracted from either sample type. Via the germline V gene, CDR1 is SGDLS and CDR2 YYNGEE. The V and J ends are trimmed by 4 bases and 8 bases, leaving 12 bases between them. Inclusive of the bounding cysteine and phenylalanine, the CDR3 is 12 residues long. The sequence is cut down to CDR3 DNA, 36 bases in frame from base 1. TCRbeta CDR3 regions were amplified from genomic DNA by means of the immunoSEQ Assay, a bias-controlled multiplex PCR. As for the original processing: The number of nucleated cells in each sample was estimated by amplification of reference gene primers within the assay. To quantify the absolute abundance of each unique TCRbeta CDR3 rearrangement, sequence reads were collapsed and filtered. For each sample, productive Simpson clonality was calculated by taking the square root of Simpson's diversity index across productive rearrangements. The source is immuneACCESS, and TCRdb retained only in-frame sequences with V and J called. Part of the clones is not carried over; for the studies checked, unresolved V genes explain less than half of this, and the remainder is unexplained. V, J and clone size reflect that table, while D and trimming were determined from the DNA. This sample is represented by about 110,000 clones; over 80% of them were singletons. Roughly 4% of the sample is held by the ten biggest clonotypes.

To note about this clone: Its antigen is not yet known. No much larger clone is present one base from it, and per-base qualities are unavailable.

The chain uses TRBV9 and TRBJ1-2; the D segment cannot be called with confidence. The clonotype comes from a woman in her 70s with acute or convalescent COVID-19. The specimen sequenced was peripheral blood. The DNA is as follows: TGTGCCAGCAGCCCCTACATGGGCGGCTACACCTTC. Its amino acids are CASSPYMGGYTF.